This T cell receptor (beta chain) is from a study of blood T cell repertoires in COVID-19. Background on the study: Italy, Spain and the United States were the sources of the convalescent and acute COVID-19 samples. PBMCs, B-cell-depleted T cells, or T cells provided the cDNA or gDNA that made up the material.

Participant-given clinical history determined each cohort assignment. The CDR3 extends over 13 amino acids. CDR1 is SGHVS and CDR2 is FQNEAQ in the germline V gene. The V gene lost 1 base and the J gene lost 5 bases, with 9 bases spanning the gap. Sequencing used immunoSEQ multiplex PCR; TCRdb keeps in-frame clones, though not all of them. The data show roughly 300,000 clones, 70% to 90% seen once. The TCR originated in a woman aged 18-35 years who had recovered from COVID-19. This chain connects TRBV7-8 to TRBJ2-7; tentative D call: TRBD1 (6 bases). Input material: PBMCs or T cells enriched from blood (not recorded which). CDR3: CASSLVRGDEQYF. The CDR3 nucleotides are TGTGCCAGCAGCTTAGTCAGGGGTGACGAGCAGTACTTC.